Listed below are T cell receptor beta chains from one sample, sequenced in a study of Ad26.COV2.S vaccination and SARS-CoV-2 variants. Profiling relied on immunoSEQ multiplex PCR, and the TCRdb table lists in-frame clones only, not all of them. The repertoire holds about 680,000 clones, with roughly nine tenths as singletons. This specimen consisted of peripheral blood, obtained in a trial of Ad26.COV2.S vaccine versus placebo. The receptor set was obtained from a person between 18 and 65 years old who received the Ad26.COV2.S COVID-19 vaccine or a placebo. The CDR3 runs from the conserved cysteine through the conserved F or W. Fields, in order: CDR3 DNA, CDR3 protein, J gene, CDR3 length, V gene, clone size, D gene. The D gene is left open where the match is weak. Clone size appears in some rows only: once, few, many, or a class for an expanded clone.

CDR3nt: TGTGCCAGCAGTTACGGGAGGACAGGGGCGACCCAGTACTTC
CDR3aa: CASSYGRTGATQYF
j_gene: TRBJ2-5
len: 14
v_gene: TRBV6-2/TRBV6-3
abundance: .
d_gene: TRBD1

CDR3nt: TGTGCCACCAGTGAAGGTGGAGGGGCCCTCACAGATACGCAGTATTTT
CDR3aa: CATSEGGGALTDTQYF
j_gene: TRBJ2-3
len: 16
v_gene: TRBV24-1
abundance: .
d_gene: .

CDR3nt: TGCGCCAGCAGCTTGGCACCGGGAGTGTACAATGAGCAGTTCTTC
CDR3aa: CASSLAPGVYNEQFF
j_gene: TRBJ2-1
len: 15
v_gene: TRBV5-1
abundance: .
d_gene: .

CDR3nt: TGTGCCAGCAGTTCCCTGGGGGGGACACCGCGAGAGACCCAGTACTTC
CDR3aa: CASSSLGGTPRETQYF
j_gene: TRBJ2-5
len: 16
v_gene: TRBV6-5
abundance: .
d_gene: .

CDR3nt: TGTGCCAGCTCTTTTGGGGGGGACTACGAGCAGTACTTC
CDR3aa: CASSFGGDYEQYF
j_gene: TRBJ2-7
len: 13
v_gene: TRBV18
abundance: .
d_gene: TRBD2

CDR3nt: TGTGCCATCAGTGAGATACAGGGAGGTATCTACAATGAGCAGTTCTTC
CDR3aa: CAISEIQGGIYNEQFF
j_gene: TRBJ2-1
len: 16
v_gene: TRBV10-3
abundance: .
d_gene: .

CDR3nt: TGTGCCAGCAGCAAAGTGTTTGAGCAGGGACAGGGGGCCCGCACCGGGGAGCTGTTTTTT
CDR3aa: CASSKVFEQGQGARTGELFF
j_gene: TRBJ2-2
len: 20
v_gene: TRBV21-1
abundance: .
d_gene: .

CDR3nt: TGTGCCAGCAGTTTATCTCGTAGGGCAGATACGCAGTATTTT
CDR3aa: CASSLSRRADTQYF
j_gene: TRBJ2-3
len: 14
v_gene: TRBV27
abundance: .
d_gene: .

CDR3nt: TGTGCCAGCAGAAGGACAGGGAGGAATCAGCCCCAGCATTTT
CDR3aa: CASRRTGRNQPQHF
j_gene: TRBJ1-5
len: 14
v_gene: TRBV2
abundance: .
d_gene: TRBD1

CDR3nt: TGTGCCACTACGACAGGGACGGTCGGGGAGCTGTTTTTT
CDR3aa: CATTTGTVGELFF
j_gene: TRBJ2-2
len: 13
v_gene: TRBV6-6
abundance: once
d_gene: TRBD1

CDR3nt: TGCGCCAGCAGCTTGGGTGGACAGGGGGCTTACGGCTACACCTTC
CDR3aa: CASSLGGQGAYGYTF
j_gene: TRBJ1-2
len: 15
v_gene: TRBV5-1
abundance: few
d_gene: TRBD1

CDR3nt: TGTGCCAGCAGCGATGAAAATTATGGGTTCGGTGAGCAGTTCTTC
CDR3aa: CASSDENYGFGEQFF
j_gene: TRBJ2-1
len: 15
v_gene: TRBV2
abundance: .
d_gene: .

CDR3nt: TGTGCCATCAGTAGTAGGTCCACAGATACGCAGTATTTT
CDR3aa: CAISSRSTDTQYF
j_gene: TRBJ2-3
len: 13
v_gene: TRBV10-3
abundance: .
d_gene: .

CDR3nt: TGTGCCAGCAGCTTGGTTCGGAACACTGAAGCTTTCTTT
CDR3aa: CASSLVRNTEAFF
j_gene: TRBJ1-1
len: 13
v_gene: TRBV5-4
abundance: .
d_gene: .

CDR3nt: TGTGCCAGCAGCCGTGACCCCCGCTCCTATAATTCACCCCTCCACTTT
CDR3aa: CASSRDPRSYNSPLHF
j_gene: TRBJ1-6
len: 16
v_gene: TRBV4-2
abundance: .
d_gene: .

CDR3nt: TGTGCCAGCAGCTTCTCGGGAGGAGCGGTGAATCAGCCCCAGCATTTT
CDR3aa: CASSFSGGAVNQPQHF
j_gene: TRBJ1-5
len: 16
v_gene: TRBV5-4
abundance: .
d_gene: .

CDR3nt: TGTGCCAGCAGTTACAGGACACACACTGAAGCTTTCTTT
CDR3aa: CASSYRTHTEAFF
j_gene: TRBJ1-1
len: 13
v_gene: TRBV6-5
abundance: .
d_gene: .

CDR3nt: TGTGCCTGGAGTGTAACAGGGAGCTCCTACGAGCAGTACTTC
CDR3aa: CAWSVTGSSYEQYF
j_gene: TRBJ2-7
len: 14
v_gene: TRBV30
abundance: .
d_gene: .

CDR3nt: TGTGCCAGCAGCTGGAGCCCGGGCACAGATACGCAGTATTTT
CDR3aa: CASSWSPGTDTQYF
j_gene: TRBJ2-3
len: 14
v_gene: TRBV7-2
abundance: few
d_gene: .

CDR3nt: TGTGCCAGCAGCTTAGGGGAGAACACTGAAGCTTTCTTT
CDR3aa: CASSLGENTEAFF
j_gene: TRBJ1-1
len: 13
v_gene: TRBV7-9
abundance: .
d_gene: .

CDR3nt: TGTGCCAGCAGCGAGTGGGACAGACCTAATGAAAAACTGTTTTTT
CDR3aa: CASSEWDRPNEKLFF
j_gene: TRBJ1-4
len: 15
v_gene: TRBV9
abundance: .
d_gene: TRBD1

CDR3nt: TGCGCCAGCAGCTTGCAGCGGGGCTCAGAGGATAATTCACCCCTCCACTTT
CDR3aa: CASSLQRGSEDNSPLHF
j_gene: TRBJ1-6
len: 17
v_gene: TRBV5-1
abundance: few
d_gene: .

CDR3nt: TGTGCCAGCAGTTTATGGGTGGACAACACAGATACGCAGTATTTT
CDR3aa: CASSLWVDNTDTQYF
j_gene: TRBJ2-3
len: 15
v_gene: TRBV27
abundance: .
d_gene: .

CDR3nt: TGTGCCAGCATTAGTGCCAGGGGTTCCACTGAAGCTTTCTTT
CDR3aa: CASISARGSTEAFF
j_gene: TRBJ1-1
len: 14
v_gene: TRBV27
abundance: .
d_gene: .

CDR3nt: TGTGCCAGTAGTGCACCCGGGGAGTACAATGAGCAGTTCTTC
CDR3aa: CASSAPGEYNEQFF
j_gene: TRBJ2-1
len: 14
v_gene: TRBV19
abundance: .
d_gene: .

CDR3nt: TGTGCCAGCAGTGAAGCGCACAGGGTGCCCACTGAAGCTTTCTTT
CDR3aa: CASSEAHRVPTEAFF
j_gene: TRBJ1-1
len: 15
v_gene: TRBV2
abundance: .
d_gene: .

CDR3nt: TGTGCCAGCAGCTTACAGGGCGGCACAGATACGCAGTATTTT
CDR3aa: CASSLQGGTDTQYF
j_gene: TRBJ2-3
len: 14
v_gene: TRBV13
abundance: .
d_gene: .

CDR3nt: TGTGCCAGCAGCATGCGGGAAAGAACCTACGAGCAGTACTTC
CDR3aa: CASSMRERTYEQYF
j_gene: TRBJ2-7
len: 14
v_gene: TRBV5-4
abundance: many
d_gene: .